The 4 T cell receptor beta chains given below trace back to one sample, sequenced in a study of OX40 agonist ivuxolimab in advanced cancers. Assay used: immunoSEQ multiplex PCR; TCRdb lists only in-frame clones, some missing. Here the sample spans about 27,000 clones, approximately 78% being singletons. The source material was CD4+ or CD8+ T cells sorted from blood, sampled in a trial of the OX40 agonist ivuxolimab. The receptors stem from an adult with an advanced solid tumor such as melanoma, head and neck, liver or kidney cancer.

The DNA of the CDR3 is TGTGCCAGCATCGGAAACACTGAAGCTTTCTTT. It codes for CASIGNTEAFF. The rearrangement links TRBV27 to TRBJ1-1; D remains ambiguous. V was pared by 7 bases and J by 2 bases, with 5 bases between. This CDR3 spans 11 amino acids. Germline V gene data show CDR1 as MNHEY and CDR2 as SMNVEV (reference sequence).

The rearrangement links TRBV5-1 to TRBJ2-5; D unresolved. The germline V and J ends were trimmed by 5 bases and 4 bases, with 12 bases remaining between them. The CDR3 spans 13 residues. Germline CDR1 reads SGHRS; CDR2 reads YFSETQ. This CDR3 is CASSYNRLETQYF. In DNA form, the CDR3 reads TGCGCCAGCAGTTACAATAGGCTAGAGACCCAGTACTTC. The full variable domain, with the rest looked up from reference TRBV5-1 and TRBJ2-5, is KAGVTQTPRYLIKTRGQQVTLSCSPISGHRSVSWYQQTPGQGLQFLFEYFSETQRNKGNFPGRFSGRQFSNSRSEMNVSTLELGDSALYLCASSYNRLETQYFGPGTRLLVL.

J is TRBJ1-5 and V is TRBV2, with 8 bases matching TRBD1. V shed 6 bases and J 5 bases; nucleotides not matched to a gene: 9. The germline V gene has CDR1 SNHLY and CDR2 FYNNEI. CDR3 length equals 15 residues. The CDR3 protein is CASSPIPTGDQPQHF. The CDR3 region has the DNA TGTGCCAGCAGCCCTATTCCGACAGGGGATCAGCCCCAGCATTTT.

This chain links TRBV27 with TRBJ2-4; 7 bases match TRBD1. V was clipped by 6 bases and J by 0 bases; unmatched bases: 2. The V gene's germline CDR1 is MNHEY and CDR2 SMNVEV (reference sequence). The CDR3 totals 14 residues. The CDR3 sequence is CASSTGEAKNIQYF. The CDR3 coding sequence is TGTGCCAGCAGCACAGGGGAAGCCAAAAACATTCAGTACTTC.